The 27 T cell receptor beta chains presented below share a single source sample, sequenced in a study of somatic mutations in cytotoxic T cells in rheumatoid arthritis. The repertoire was sequenced with immunoSEQ multiplex PCR; TCRdb's copy has only in-frame clones and lacks some. The sample carries some 30,000 clones, around 87% recorded once. The material sequenced was CD8+ T cells sorted from blood. Every receptor here comes from an adult with rheumatoid arthritis.

This chain connects TRBV27 to TRBJ2-1; 11 bases agree with TRBD2. Germline values: CDR1 MNHEY, CDR2 SMNVEV (reference sequence). This CDR3 comprises 16 residues. J gave up 4 bases and V 2 bases, and 4 bases lay outside the gene matches. The CDR3 bases are TGTGCCAGCAGTTTAGGGACTAGCGGAGATTACAATGAGCAGTTCTTC. Protein: CASSLGTSGDYNEQFF.

Points on this clone: Other DNA variants within this sample encode the same CDR3. This chain connects TRBV6-5 to TRBJ2-1; D gene unclear. Germline assignment: CDR1 MNHEY and CDR2 SVGAGI. This CDR3 spans 14 amino acids. V gave up 0 bases and J gave up 4 bases, with 7 bases separating them. CDR3 region: CASSYSQAYNEQFF. CDR3 in DNA: TGTGCCAGCAGTTACTCTCAAGCGTACAATGAGCAGTTCTTC.

The chain employs TRBV7-3 and TRBJ2-3; 10 bases are a match to TRBD2. The CDR3 runs to 16 residues. CDR1 SGHTA and CDR2 FQGTGA come from the germline V gene. V lost 4 bases and J lost 3; bases outside the gene matches: 7. DNA for the CDR3: TGTGCCAGCAGCTCCTGGGCTAGCGGGGGAACAGATACGCAGTATTTT. Translated: CASSSWASGGTDTQYF. The variable domain in full, completed from reference TRBV7-3 and TRBJ2-3, reads GAGVSQTPSNKVTEKGKYVELRCDPISGHTALYWYRQSLGQGPEFLIYFQGTGAADDSGLPNDRFFAVRPEGSVSTLKIQRTERGDSAVYLCASSSWASGGTDTQYFGPGTRLTVL.

This clone was seen a few times. The CDR3 region is CATSADSYEQYF. In DNA, the CDR3 is TGTGCCACCAGCGCCGACAGCTACGAGCAGTACTTC. This sequence joins TRBV15 and TRBJ2-7; TRBD1 is a possible D gene (5 bases). Germline assignment: CDR1 LNHNV and CDR2 YYDKDF (reference sequence). V gave up 5 bases and J gave up 3 bases, with 8 bases separating them. There are 12 residues in the CDR3.

This clone is a singleton in its sample. The chain joins TRBV19 to TRBJ2-7; D is perhaps TRBD2 (5 bases). CDR1 and CDR2 (germline): LNHDA, SQIVND (reference sequence). The length of the CDR3 is 13 residues. Trimming shortened V by 7 bases and J by 6 bases, and 16 bases separated the two germline ends. For the CDR3, the DNA is TGTGCCAGTATCGGGAACTTCCCAGGCGAGCAGTACTTC. It codes for CASIGNFPGEQYF.

The CDR3 sequence is CASSKWGQGPSEQYF. DNA of the CDR3: TGTGCCAGTAGTAAGTGGGGACAGGGGCCGAGCGAGCAGTACTTC. The chain recombines TRBV19 with TRBJ2-7; TRBD1 aligns across 10 bases. The CDR3 runs to 15 residues. V was clipped by 4 bases and J by 6 bases; unmatched bases: 9. The V gene's germline CDR1 is LNHDA and CDR2 SQIVND (reference sequence).

The chain is built from TRBV19 and TRBJ2-7; 7 nucleotides line up with TRBD1. The junction had 4 bases not matched to a gene; V was cut back by 2 bases and J by 3 bases. Germline V gene lookup returns CDR1 LNHDA and CDR2 SQIVND (reference sequence). The CDR3 covers 14 residues. The CDR3 DNA is TGTGCCAGTAGTATACCGGACAGGTACTACGAGCAGTACTTC. Translated: CASSIPDRYYEQYF.

This clone has just a few counts. This chain connects TRBV4-1 to TRBJ2-7; TRBD2 matches 10 bases. This CDR3 spans 16 amino acids. J lost 5 bases, V lost 4 bases, and 11 bases had no gene match. The germline V gene encodes CDR1 MGHRA and CDR2 YSYEKL. In DNA form, the CDR3 reads TGCGCCAGCAGCCCACGGACTAGCGGAGGGTCGAACGAGCAGTACTTC. Translation: CASSPRTSGGSNEQYF.

CDR3 loop: CASSLVGTRETQYF. CDR3 bases: TGTGCCAGCAGCTTAGTGGGGACACGGGAGACCCAGTACTTC. The V gene is TRBV7-9, the J gene TRBJ2-5; D may be TRBD1 (6 bases). This CDR3 has 14 residues. Germline V CDR1 and CDR2: SEHNR, FQNEAQ (reference sequence). V shed 1 base and J shed 5 bases, with 11 bases lying between them.

The CDR3: CASSLARDSSYNEQFF. In nucleotides, the CDR3 is TGTGCCAGCAGTTTAGCAAGAGATAGCTCCTACAATGAGCAGTTCTTC. The chain uses TRBV28 and TRBJ2-1; D is undetermined. Germline V lookup: CDR1 MDHEN, CDR2 SYDVKM. This CDR3 is 16 amino acids long. Between the trimmed V and J ends, which lost 2 bases and 0 bases, there was a span of 11 bases.

DNA of the CDR3: TGTGCCAGCAGTGTGGCCCAGGACTTCGGGACTAGCGGCTACGAGCAGTACTTC. The encoded protein is CASSVAQDFGTSGYEQYF. This chain connects TRBV2 to TRBJ2-7, with 11 positions matching TRBD2. The CDR3 is 18 amino acids. Germline trimming cut 4 bases from V and 3 bases from J; bases unmatched to any gene: 14. Germline V CDR1 and CDR2: SNHLY, FYNNEI. Full variable domain (outside the CDR3, taken from reference TRBV2 and TRBJ2-7): EPEVTQTPSHQVTQMGQEVILRCVPISNHLYFYWYRQILGQKVEFLVSFYNNEISEKSEIFDDQFSVERPDGSNFTLKIRSTKLEDSAMYFCASSVAQDFGTSGYEQYFGPGTRLTVT.

This clone showed up just once. J is TRBJ1-5 and V is TRBV7-8; D unclear. V was clipped by 1 base and J by 5 bases, with 6 bases between them. This CDR3 is built from 13 residues. In germline, CDR1 is SGHVS, CDR2 FQNEAQ. The CDR3 DNA reads TGTGCCAGCAGCTTAGGCGCGGATCAGCCCCAGCATTTT. Protein: CASSLGADQPQHF.

The genes are TRBV6-4 and TRBJ2-1; TRBD2 is a possible D gene (5 bases). The germline CDR1 and CDR2 sequences are MRHNA and SNTAGT. The length of the CDR3 is 13 residues. Trimming stripped 1 base from V and 8 bases from J, with 9 bases between. The chain's CDR3 is CASSDYRGYEQFF. DNA for the CDR3: TGTGCCAGCAGTGACTATCGGGGTTATGAGCAGTTCTTC.

The CDR3 nucleotides read TGTGCCAGCAGCTTAGTGTCTAGCCCAGATACGCAGTATTTT. It specifies CASSLVSSPDTQYF. V and J are TRBV7-6 and TRBJ2-3, with a tentative D call TRBD2 (5 bases). The germline CDR1 and CDR2 sequences are SGHVS and FNYEAQ. Trimming removed 1 base from V and 4 bases from J, with 9 bases in between. The CDR3 has 14 residues.

V is TRBV27 and J is TRBJ2-2; the match to TRBD2 covers 7 bases. Looked up from germline, CDR1 is MNHEY and CDR2 is SMNVEV (reference sequence). The CDR3 has 16 amino acids. Germline trimming cut 6 bases from V and 7 bases from J; bases unmatched to any gene: 14. The CDR3 nucleotides read TGTGCCAGCAGCCTTCTCGTCAGCGGGATTCGCGGGGAGCTGTTTTTT. Translated: CASSLLVSGIRGELFF.

The chain is built from TRBV6-1 and TRBJ2-1, with 8 bases aligning to TRBD2. The CDR3 contains 14 residues. Germline-derived CDR1 and CDR2 are MNHNS and SASEGT. J lost 8 bases, V lost 2 bases, and 5 bases had no gene match. In DNA form, the CDR3 reads TGTGCCAGCAGTGAAAGCGGGAGAAGAGATGAGCAGTTCTTC. Translating gives CASSESGRRDEQFF.

The chain uses TRBV10-3 and TRBJ1-1; TRBD1 is a possible D gene (5 bases). The germline CDR1 and CDR2 sequences are ENHRY and SYGVKD. V was clipped by 2 bases and J by 4 bases, with 14 bases between them. The CDR3 spans 15 residues. In nucleotides, the CDR3 is TGTGCCATCAGTGAGGTACTGGGGGTTAGCACTGAAGCTTTCTTT. Translating it yields CAISEVLGVSTEAFF.

The chain recombines TRBV10-1 with TRBJ2-1; 11 bases are a match to TRBD1. CDR1 is WNHNN, CDR2 SYGVQD, per germline (reference sequence). This CDR3 comprises 13 residues. V lost 6 bases and J lost 6; bases outside the gene matches: 1. The CDR3 here is CASSGTGGNEQFF. The CDR3, as DNA: TGCGCCAGCAGCGGGACAGGGGGCAATGAGCAGTTCTTC.

The chain combines TRBV7-9 with TRBJ2-1; 11 bases line up with TRBD2. V trimming: 5 bases; J trimming: 10 bases; junction bases outside the gene matches: 13. Germline V gives CDR1 SEHNR, CDR2 FQNEAQ (reference sequence). The CDR3 covers 16 residues. CDR3 sequence (DNA): TGTGCCAGCAGCCTATGGACTAGCGGGTCCCCCGGGGAGCAGTTCTTC. Its protein product is CASSLWTSGSPGEQFF.

A few counts support this clone. V gene TRBV27 combines with J gene TRBJ2-7; the D call may be TRBD1 or TRBD2 (5 bases each). The V end lost 7 bases, the J end lost 5 bases, and 9 bases lay between the germline ends. The CDR3 is 11 residues long. Germline-derived CDR1 and CDR2 are MNHEY and SMNVEV (reference sequence). CDR3 residues: CASIWGNEQYF. For the CDR3, the DNA is TGTGCCAGCATCTGGGGGAACGAGCAGTACTTC.

The rearrangement links TRBV7-9 to TRBJ2-7; D is unresolved. Trimming removed 1 base at V and 7 bases at J, with 8 bases between. CDR1 and CDR2 from the germline V gene are SEHNR and FQNEAQ (reference sequence). The CDR3 length is 12 residues. The CDR3 DNA reads as TGTGCCAGCAGCTTAGACCCCGGGGAGCAGTACTTC. It is translated as CASSLDPGEQYF.

The rearrangement uses TRBV5-5 and TRBJ2-1; TRBD2 aligns across 12 bases. V was pared by 2 bases and J by 1 base, with 4 bases of the junction left unmatched. CDR3 length: 17 amino acids. Germline V gives CDR1 SGHKS, CDR2 YYEKEE (reference sequence). The CDR3 sequence is CASSFGTSGLSYNEQFF. In DNA, the CDR3 is TGTGCCAGCAGCTTTGGGACTAGCGGGCTATCCTACAATGAGCAGTTCTTC.

The rearrangement uses TRBV15 and TRBJ2-5, with TRBD2 as a possible D gene (6 bases). Germline CDR1 and CDR2: LNHNV and YYDKDF (reference sequence). The CDR3 is 13 amino acids. Trimming shortened V by 8 bases and J by 4 bases, and 14 bases separated the two germline ends. The CDR3 bases are TGTGCCACCGGCAAACGGGAGATAGAGACCCAGTACTTC. Its protein product is CATGKREIETQYF.

The V call is TRBV6-5, the J call TRBJ2-7; 8 bases line up with TRBD1. CDR3 length equals 15 residues. The V and J ends lost 4 bases and 3 bases, in that order; junction bases with no gene match: 8. Germline values: CDR1 MNHEY, CDR2 SVGAGI. The CDR3 DNA reads as TGTGCCAGCAGTTTAGGGGACAGGACTGTCTACGAGCAGTACTTC. This translates into CASSLGDRTVYEQYF.

The rearrangement uses TRBV19 and TRBJ2-1, with 9 bases fitting TRBD1. The CDR3 is 13 residues long. Germline V gene data show CDR1 as LNHDA and CDR2 as SQIVND (reference sequence). Trimming at V came to 6 bases and at J to 7 bases, leaving 4 bases not matched to a gene. CDR3 in DNA: TGTGCCAGTAGCGCGGACAGGGGAAATGAGCAGTTCTTC. Residues: CASSADRGNEQFF.

The gene calls are TRBV6-5 and TRBJ1-1; D perhaps matches TRBD1 (6 bases). The CDR3 runs to 14 residues. Per germline, CDR1 MNHEY and CDR2 SVGAGI. The V and J ends lost 3 bases and 5 bases respectively, with 13 bases between them. The CDR3 reads CASSYGGGRTEAFF. The CDR3 nucleotides read TGTGCCAGCAGTTATGGTGGGGGCCGTACTGAAGCTTTCTTT.

The genes are TRBV19 and TRBJ1-4, with 7 nucleotides matching TRBD1. Germline V lookup: CDR1 LNHDA, CDR2 SQIVND (reference sequence). The J segment lost 8 bases and the V segment lost 6 bases, leaving 18 bases of the junction unmatched. The CDR3 covers 17 residues. CDR3 residues: CASRPVPGQRATEKLFF. The DNA for the CDR3 is TGTGCCAGTAGACCAGTACCGGGACAGCGGGCGACAGAAAAACTGTTTTTT.